Listed here are 20 T cell receptor beta chains from one sample, sequenced in a study of Graves' ophthalmopathy and Graves' hyperthyroidism. Researchers took RNA transcripts and amplified TCR beta CDR3 regions from them. First-round RT-PCR employed HTBI primers, with a second-round multiplex PCR after it. Each CDR3 protein gets one entry after TCRdb re-called the multiplex PCR reads with MiXCR. This sample has about 740,000 distinct CDR3 sequences; 40% occur once, and the top ten carry 44%. The sample comprised peripheral blood. Receptors were obtained from an adult man with Graves' ophthalmopathy.

The chain couples TRBV4-3 to TRBJ2-5; 7 bases map to TRBD1. The CDR3 runs 16 residues. The germline V gene has CDR1 LGHNA and CDR2 YSLEER. The J segment lost 2 bases and the V segment lost 1 base, leaving 7 bases of the junction unmatched. CDR3 loop: CASSQVKDRPQETQYF. The CDR3 nucleotides are TGCGCCAGCAGCCAAGTTAAGGACAGGCCTCAAGAGACCCAGTACTTC.

As concerns this clonotype: A single base separates this from a much larger clone, so it may be a read error. The chain couples TRBV2 to TRBJ2-2; D is possibly TRBD2 (5 bases). The CDR3 has 11 residues. Germline loops: CDR1 SNHLY, CDR2 FYNNEI. CDR3 amino acids: CASKVTGELLF. CDR3 nucleotides: TGTGCCAGCAAGGTCACCGGGGAGCTGCTTTTT.

The rearrangement uses TRBV20-1 and TRBJ1-4, with TRBD1 as a possible D gene (6 bases). This CDR3 is 15 amino acids long. Deletions cut 1 base from V and 8 bases from J, with 17 bases between. Germline CDR1 DFQATT, CDR2 SNEGSKA (reference sequence). CDR3 amino acids: CSARASKRGAEKLFF. The CDR3, as DNA: TGCAGTGCTAGAGCAAGCAAGCGGGGGGCGGAAAAACTGTTTTTT.

About this clonotype: Lacking the conserved final phenylalanine or tryptophan, this CDR3 likely reflects a read error. The limits of the CDR3 on the DNA are not certain, so only TCRdb's listed CDR3 is given. The genes are TRBV7-9 and TRBJ2-2. The CDR3 has 9 amino acids, counting both end residues. Germline V gene lookup returns CDR1 SEHNR and CDR2 FQNEAQ (reference sequence). The CDR3 reads CASSLGGLR.

Remarks on this clonotype: This could be a read error, since a much larger clone is one nucleotide away. The chain links TRBV29-1 to TRBJ1-6, with D possibly matching TRBD1 (5 bases). The CDR3 has 14 amino acids. The V gene lost 4 bases and the J gene lost 6 bases, with 13 bases spanning the gap. The germline V gene has CDR1 SQVTM and CDR2 ANQGSEA. The DNA for the CDR3 is TGCAGCGTTGGAGGGGACGGGGCTAATTCACCCCTCCACTTT. Amino acids: CSVGGDGANSPLHF.

This clonotype was seen more than once but under ten times. CDR3 in amino acids: CASSQESRANVLTF. The CDR3 DNA is TGTGCCAGCAGCCAAGAAAGCAGGGCCAACGTCCTGACTTTC. The chain recombines TRBV7-9 with TRBJ2-6; D is unresolved. Germline CDR1 reads SEHNR; CDR2 reads FQNEAQ (reference sequence). CDR3 length: 14 residues. Between the trimmed V and J ends, which lost 5 bases and 5 bases, there was a span of 10 bases. Complete variable domain (other parts from reference TRBV7-9 and TRBJ2-6): DTGVSQNPRHKITKRGQNVTFRCDPISEHNRLYWYRQTLGQGPEFLTYFQNEAQLEKSRLLSDRFSAERPKGSFSTLEIQRTEQGDSAMYLCASSQESRANVLTFGAGSRLTVL.

This clonotype was detected many times. V and J are TRBV12-3 or TRBV12-4 and TRBJ1-6; D is uncertain. The CDR3 is 13 amino acids. The V and J ends lost 6 bases and 10 bases respectively, with 13 bases between them. CDR3 region: CASSRKHRSPLHF. The CDR3 DNA reads TGTGCCAGCAGCCGTAAGCACCGCTCACCCCTCCACTTT.

Ten or more counts support this clonotype. CDR3 region: CATSRVLVGLGQGYEQYF. DNA of the CDR3: TGTGCCACCAGCAGAGTTCTGGTAGGTTTGGGACAGGGCTACGAGCAGTACTTC. The genes are TRBV15 and TRBJ2-7; 9 bases fit TRBD1. This CDR3 contains 18 residues. The germline CDR1 and CDR2 sequences are LNHNV and YYDKDF (reference sequence). J lost 3 bases, V lost 1 base, and 13 bases had no gene match.

This clonotype has a handful of counts. The chain links TRBV6-5 to TRBJ2-6; possible D gene TRBD1, 5 bases. This CDR3 has 17 amino acids. Germline V gene sequence: CDR1 MNHEY, CDR2 SVGAGI. Trimming took off 6 bases at V and 1 base at J, with 16 bases between the two ends. CDR3 bases: TGTGCCAGCAGCCCTTGGTCGACAGTGTCTGGGGCCAACGTCCTGACTTTC. It translates to CASSPWSTVSGANVLTF.

This clonotype was seen a single time. V is TRBV20-1 and J is TRBJ2-3; D is uncertain. Germline lookup yields CDR1 DFQATT and CDR2 SNEGSKA (reference sequence). The CDR3 has 13 amino acids. The CDR3 sequence: CIPGRSSTDTQYF. CDR3 bases: TGCATCCCCGGGCGGTCTAGCACAGATACGCAGTATTTT.

This clonotype was counted a few times. The chain joins TRBV9 to TRBJ1-1; D is unresolved. This CDR3 comprises 15 residues. Germline CDR1 reads SGDLS; CDR2 reads YYNGEE. V was trimmed by 0 bases and J by 2 bases, leaving 11 bases between them. The CDR3 bases are TGTGCCAGCAGCGTAGGACACAGCAAAAACACTGAAGCTTTCTTT. Encoded protein: CASSVGHSKNTEAFF.

The V call is TRBV25-1, the J call TRBJ2-7; tentatively, D is TRBD2 (7 bases). The last part of the DNA fits TRBJ2-1 better; the J call may be wrong. CDR1 is MGHDK and CDR2 is SYGVNS in the germline V gene. CDR3 length: 16 amino acids. CDR3 sequence (DNA): TGTGCCAGCAGTGGAGGGGGGGGTAAGGCTTCGGATGAGCAGTTCTTC. Residues: CASSGGGGKASDEQFF.

This clonotype was observed at least ten times. The chain couples TRBV20-1 to TRBJ2-7; 9 bases fit TRBD1. After removal of 6 bases from V and 1 base from J, the junction contained 4 bases not matched to a gene. CDR1 DFQATT and CDR2 SNEGSKA come from the germline V gene (reference sequence). The CDR3 runs 13 residues. CDR3 sequence: CSAPGTGSYEQYF. DNA for the CDR3: TGCAGTGCGCCCGGGACAGGGTCCTACGAGCAGTACTTC.

This chain connects TRBV5-4 to TRBJ2-7; 14 bases are shared with TRBD2. This CDR3 has 16 residues. CDR1 is SGHNT, CDR2 YYREEE, per germline (reference sequence). V lost 3 bases and J lost 4; bases outside the gene matches: 6. The DNA for the CDR3 is TGTGCCAGCAGCTACGGACTAGCGGGGGGCTCGTACGAGCAGTACTTC. This gives the protein CASSYGLAGGSYEQYF. Looking up the rest from reference TRBV5-4 and TRBJ2-7 gives the full variable domain: ETGVTQSPTHLIKTRGQQVTLRCSSQSGHNTVSWYQQALGQGPQFIFQYYREEENGRGNFPPRFSGLQFPNYSSELNVNALELDDSALYLCASSYGLAGGSYEQYFGPGTRLTVT.

This clonotype has more than one count but fewer than ten. The chain has TRBV10-3 and TRBJ1-2, with TRBD1 identical over 7 bases. The CDR3 totals 13 residues. Germline trimming cut 10 bases from V and 3 bases from J; bases unmatched to any gene: 8. Germline-derived CDR1 and CDR2 are ENHRY and SYGVKD. CDR3 in DNA: TGTGCCAGCAGGGCACAGGGGTACTATGGCTACACCTTC. Translating it yields CASRAQGYYGYTF.

The V gene is TRBV29-1, the J gene TRBJ2-3; 7 bases fit TRBD2. J was trimmed by 2 bases and V by 6 bases; bases with no gene match: 8. Germline loops: CDR1 SQVTM, CDR2 ANQGSEA. CDR3 length: 14 residues. CDR3 nucleotide sequence: TGCAGCGTCCGGGAGGACCGTTACACAGATACGCAGTATTTT. It codes for CSVREDRYTDTQYF.

The chain uses TRBV7-9 and TRBJ1-5, with TRBD1 identical over 7 bases. CDR1 and CDR2 (germline): SEHNR, FQNEAQ (reference sequence). J gave up 7 bases and V 4 bases, and 10 bases lay outside the gene matches. The CDR3 sequence is 15 residues long. DNA for the CDR3: TGTGCCAGCAGCTCGGACAGGTCTACAAACCAGCCCCAGCATTTT. Translating gives CASSSDRSTNQPQHF. Full variable domain (missing parts from reference TRBV7-9 and TRBJ1-5): DTGVSQNPRHKITKRGQNVTFRCDPISEHNRLYWYRQTLGQGPEFLTYFQNEAQLEKSRLLSDRFSAERPKGSFSTLEIQRTEQGDSAMYLCASSSDRSTNQPQHFGDGTRLSIL.

This clonotype was recorded a few times. This chain links TRBV13 with TRBJ2-7; 10 nucleotides align to TRBD2. The length of the CDR3 is 14 residues. The germline gives CDR1 PRHDT, CDR2 FYEKMQ (reference sequence). The trim removed 3 bases at V and 6 bases at J, leaving 5 bases unmatched. The CDR3 loop is CASSFGLAGAEQYF. CDR3 DNA: TGTGCCAGCAGCTTTGGGCTAGCGGGAGCCGAGCAGTACTTC.

The gene calls are TRBV20-1 and TRBJ2-7; D unresolved. V lost 0 bases and J lost 1, with 7 bases in between. The CDR3 length is 13 residues. CDR1 is DFQATT, CDR2 SNEGSKA, per germline (reference sequence). Here the CDR3 DNA reads TGCAGTGCTAGAGATTTCATTTCCTACGAGCAGTACTTC. It encodes CSARDFISYEQYF.

The chain uses TRBV29-1 and TRBJ1-1; D ambiguous. Trimming cost V 8 bases and J 7 bases, with 17 bases left between them. Germline V lookup: CDR1 SQVTM, CDR2 ANQGSEA. The length of the CDR3 is 12 residues. The CDR3 bases are TGCAGCTTAGCGTTACAGTTGGGTGAAGCTTTCTTT. Encoded protein: CSLALQLGEAFF.